One and the same sample provided the 3 T cell receptor beta chains below, sequenced in a study of T cell clonality in common variable immunodeficiency (dated by TCRdb to between 2015 and 2016). The library relied on the immunoSEQ multiplex PCR assay. As stored in TCRdb, this immuneACCESS dataset retains in-frame rearrangements with V and J assigned. A fraction of the clones does not appear; measured against another copy, unresolved V genes explain less than half of the discrepancy, and the remainder lacks a known reason. The table shows tens of thousands of clones here, with no singletons. Of the sample, 1.3% to 1.5% is held by the ten largest clones. The sample taken for sequencing was peripheral blood mononuclear cells. These receptors originate from a person between 18 and 75 years old in good health.

This clone has a count of ten or more. Read sequence stops 3 residues before the CDR3 end, and the germline J gene provides the missing end. V usage is TRBV11-3 and J usage is TRBJ1-1, with D uncertain. The CDR3 length is 15 residues. The V gene's germline CDR1 is SGHNT and CDR2 YENEEA. The V end lost 1 base, the J end lost 1 base, and 10 bases lay between the germline ends. The CDR3 protein is CASSLGGIGNTEAFF. The covered CDR3 bases are TGTGCCAGCAGCTTAGGCGGGATTGGGAACACTGAA.

There are many counts of this clone. The CDR3 goes on 3 residues after the read ends, and that part is filled in from the germline J gene. J is TRBJ2-7 and V is TRBV20-1, with 9 bases fitting TRBD1. CDR3 length equals 14 residues. With 2 bases clipped from V and 4 bases from J, the junction kept 6 bases outside the gene matches. The V gene's germline CDR1 is DFQATT and CDR2 SNEGSKA (reference sequence). The CDR3 sequence: CSARRRGTGYEQYF. CDR3 DNA (partial): TGCAGTGCTAGAAGGCGGGGGACAGGGTACGAG.

This clone was counted at least ten times. With the read ending 3 residues before the CDR3 end, the germline J gene is used to fill in that end. The chain joins TRBV10-3 to TRBJ1-5; 8 bases align to TRBD1. The CDR3 has 14 residues. Losses at the gene ends were 3 bases for V and 6 bases for J; bases not matched to a gene: 4. Germline-derived CDR1 and CDR2 are ENHRY and SYGVKD. The CDR3 bases that were read are TGTGCCATCAGTGATCAGGGGGCGAGTCAGCCC. Translating gives CAISDQGASQP. The whole CDR3 sequence is CAISDQGASQPQHF.